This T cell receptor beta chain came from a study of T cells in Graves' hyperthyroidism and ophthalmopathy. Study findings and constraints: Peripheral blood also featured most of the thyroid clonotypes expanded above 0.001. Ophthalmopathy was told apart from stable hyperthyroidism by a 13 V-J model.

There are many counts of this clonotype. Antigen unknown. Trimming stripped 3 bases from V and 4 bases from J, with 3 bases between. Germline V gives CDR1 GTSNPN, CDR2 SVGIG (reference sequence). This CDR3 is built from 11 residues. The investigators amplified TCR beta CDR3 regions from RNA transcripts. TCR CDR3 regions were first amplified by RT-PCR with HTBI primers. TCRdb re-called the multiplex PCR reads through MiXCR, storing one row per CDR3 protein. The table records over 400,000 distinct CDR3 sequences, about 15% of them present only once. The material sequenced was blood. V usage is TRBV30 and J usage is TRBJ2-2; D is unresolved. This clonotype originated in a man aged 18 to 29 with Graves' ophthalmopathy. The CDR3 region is CAWRPTGELFF. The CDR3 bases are TGTGCCTGGAGGCCCACCGGGGAGCTGTTTTTT.